This TCR beta chain derives from a study of shared clonotypes between healthy human individuals (dated by TCRdb to about 2020). Background on the whole study: Three men and a couple of women, aged 18 to 49 years, made up the cohort. For each donor, CD4 naive and CD4 memory were each run on three plates, CD8 naive on two plates, and CD8 memory on one plate. The study deeply sequenced blood TCR repertoires of about five healthy adults to estimate repertoire size and the extent of clonotype sharing between individuals. Libraries were prepared and TCR repertoires were sequenced by different laboratories using diverse techniques, in order to increase sequencing depth and limit assay-specific biases. Each donor's leukapheresis produced roughly between roughly 0.9 and 9 billion PBMCs. The investigation overall reported the following: Sampling was restricted to blood, and TCR repertoires in tissues likely differ from the TCR repertoires found in blood. Sharing across several donors was observed for about 5% of naive CD4, over 3% of naive CD8, about 2.5% of memory CD4, and roughly 0.4% of memory CD8 clonotypes. Pairwise subsampling indicated that sequencing depth was expected to affect the degree of clonotype sharing among donors. Higher generation probabilities were observed for clonotypes shared by all four sorted-subset donors than for non-shared clonotypes. Because the study included only a small number of donors, the genetic and exposure-history diversity represented was limited. Larger estimated clonotype richness was generally found for naive subsets than for memory subsets. Even with the large sequencing depth, rarefaction of the sorted-subset datasets indicated that sequencing was incomplete.

About this clone: It lacks a known antigen. Nothing much larger sits one base from this clone, and base qualities are not available.

For the CD8 naive samples, CD45RO-negative cells were positively selected for CCR7, yielding a CD45RA+CCR7+ population from which TemRA cells were excluded. Healthy HIV-negative adults with no recently reported acute infections or vaccinations were included as donors. Every donor was a Caucasian adult residing in Nashville, Tennessee, USA. Blood was collected by leukapheresis, and PBMCs were isolated by Ficoll-Histopaque density gradient centrifugation and then cryopreserved in liquid nitrogen vapor phase. Purity and quantity of every magnetically sorted T cell population were checked by analytical flow cytometry. Genomic DNA was isolated from every sorted fraction and measured by UV absorbance on a Nanodrop 2000c. Using the deep immunoSEQ assay, TCR CDR3 regions were amplified from genomic DNA by multiplex PCR. Extracted genomic DNA from each cell subset was spread evenly across all wells of several immunoSEQ 96-well plates, with each plate serving as a replicate. Each replicate PCR for sorted subsets received approximately 220 ng genomic DNA, equal to roughly 30,000 T cell genomes. Purified libraries were measured with a Qubit 3.0 fluorometer, size-checked on a Bioanalyzer 2100, and measured again with the KAPA Library Quantification kit. Every immunoSEQ 96-well plate was sequenced on a dedicated single-read 150-cycle Illumina NextSeq 550 flow cell. The published analysis was carried out like this. The immunoSEQ output contained only junctional sequences without quality scores, so filtering could not match that applied to full-length reads. To assign V/J genes and CDR3, sequences were annotated against IMGT germline references using PyIR, a Python wrapper for IgBLAST v1.9. Any read was removed if the V/J assignment was weak (E-value above 1e-6), the CDR3 was missing, or the read contained stop codons, out-of-frame junctions, or ambiguous translated residues. V3J clonotypes were defined as sequences sharing the same inferred V gene, J gene, and CDR3 amino acid sequence. Percentage overlap between repertoires was calculated by dividing the number of shared unique clonotypes by the size of the smaller repertoire. Repertoire richness was assessed with RTK rarefaction, the Chao1 estimator, and Recon v2.1 estimates of unobserved clonotypes. Generation probabilities for all TCRbeta clonotypes obtained by the gDNA method from several donors were computed using OLGA. Held by TCRdb, this immuneACCESS table contains in-frame sequences only and omits some clones. Under half of the omission traces to an unresolved V gene where checked; the cause of the rest is unknown. The DNA gave D and trimming, while V, J and clone size come from that table. Counted in this sample were about 2,100,000 clones; approximately 94% of them appeared once. Under 2% of the sample comes from the top ten.

Material: naive CD8+ T cells from PBMCs. The sample's cell subset or site label, in plain terms: CD45RA+CCR7+. The receptor comes from a man aged 18 to 29 in good health. Some clones in this sample may be carry-over from other donors' samples.

CDR3 protein: CASSYPLAGLYEQYF. The base sequence is TGTGCCAGCAGTTATCCCCTAGCGGGATTGTACGAGCAGTACTTC. The chain was built from TRBV6-5 and TRBJ2-7; 9 nucleotides in the junction match TRBD2. From the cysteine through the phenylalanine, the CDR3 covers 15 amino acids. Just CDR3 DNA is preserved here, 45 bases in frame from base 1. Per the germline V gene, MNHEY is the CDR1 and SVGAGI is the CDR2. For this chain, trimming is 3 bases at the V end and 4 bases at the J end, and the number of junction bases without a gene match is 7.